Listed below are T cell receptor beta chains from one sample, sequenced in a study of shared clonotypes between healthy human individuals. Sequencing used immunoSEQ multiplex PCR; TCRdb keeps in-frame clones, though not all of them. This table holds under 150,000 clones, about 62% found once. The specimen sequenced was memory CD8+ T cells sorted from blood. The receptors come from a woman in her 30s in good health. Both conserved end residues are trimmed from each CDR3.

V	J	CDR3
TRBV6-5	TRBJ2-7	ASSYGRASYEQY
TRBV23-1	TRBJ2-1	ASSHSGRRDEQF
TRBV10-1	TRBJ2-2	ASTGTRPPAGELF
TRBV25-1	TRBJ1-1	ASSEGMANTEAF
TRBV5-5	TRBJ2-2	ASSPDLRWSIRELF
TRBV7-9	TRBJ1-2	ASSFGSATAGYT
TRBV28	TRBJ2-7	ASRPLGTSHYEQY
TRBV6-4	TRBJ1-3	AISDGDRVSGNTIY
TRBV7-9	TRBJ2-5	ASSLDSRRPRETQY
TRBV6-4	TRBJ1-5	ASSKDSNQPQH
TRBV7-2	TRBJ2-7	ASSLGLAGGTYEQY
TRBV28	TRBJ1-2	ASSNRGRDGYT
TRBV2	TRBJ2-6	ASRRDSLLSGANVLT
TRBV5-6	TRBJ1-2	ASSLGDLPGPEANYGYT
TRBV15	TRBJ1-5	ATSSGTLRTLRSNQPQH
TRBV15	TRBJ1-4	ATSRGGQGREKLF
TRBV6-4	TRBJ2-1	ASSEASSSYNEQF
TRBV28	TRBJ2-7	ASSRQGLKSYEQY
TRBV15	TRBJ1-5	ATSRQGYSNQPQH
TRBV28	TRBJ2-2	ASSLASSGNTGELF